This TCR beta chain originates from a study of cytomegalovirus exposure and HLA in healthy donors. It was with 60 Vbeta and 13 Jbeta primers that the PCR ran. Sequencing used immunoSEQ multiplex PCR; TCRdb keeps in-frame clones, though not all of them. The sample yields 140,000 to 150,000 clones, more than 75% seen once. This clone has only a few counts. Its antigen is still unknown. Healthy donors of bone marrow made up the group. Donors were ostensibly healthy at sampling, although undocumented immune exposures were probable. Broader study findings: In an earlier analysis, about 90% or about 30%: the productive usage of most TCR beta V segments.

The specimen was PBMCs. The sequence was obtained from a female donor in good health and CMV-seronegative.

CDR3: CASSVRLAVLTDTQYF. The DNA for the CDR3 is TGTGCCAGCAGCGTCAGACTAGCGGTTCTCACAGATACGCAGTATTTT. This chain connects TRBV7-8 to TRBJ2-3; 9 nucleotides align to TRBD2. Germline lookup yields CDR1 SGHVS and CDR2 FQNEAQ. The V gene end was trimmed by 5 bases and the J gene end by 2 bases; junction bases not matched to a gene: 8. This CDR3 has 16 residues.